The source of this TCR beta chain is a study of regulatory dendritic cells for organ transplantation. The germline V gene has CDR1 LNHDA and CDR2 SQIVND (reference sequence). V was shortened by 10 bases and J by 1 base, with 19 bases between the two germline ends. The CDR3 extends over 15 amino acids. Allogeneic regulatory or mature dendritic cells were co-cultured for under six days with CFSE-labeled sorted T cells at 1:10. The assay was immunoSEQ multiplex PCR, and TCRdb's table has in-frame clones only and misses some. The sample holds about 20,000 clones, 80% to 90% seen once. In this sample, this clone turned up once. Its target is unknown.

This TCR was recovered from a human donor in good health. Sequenced material: naive CD4+ T cells from blood cultured with regulatory dendritic cells. Specified subset: CD45RA+ naive T cells. This chain links TRBV19 with TRBJ1-1; the D gene is possibly TRBD1 (5 bases). The CDR3 loop is CATKGMWPKNTEAFF. The CDR3 bases are TGTGCCACCAAGGGGATGTGGCCCAAGAACACTGAAGCTTTCTTT.